The 17 T cell receptor beta chains below were found in one sample sequenced in a study of CD8+ T cells in alopecia areata. Stated treatment: oral pan-JAK inhibitor, 5-10 mg twice daily. RNA extraction was followed by reverse transcription into cDNA, which acted as the sequencing template. Some clones are missing from TCRdb's copy, which holds only in-frame ones; the method was immunoSEQ multiplex PCR. The sample lists 150,000 to 200,000 clones, roughly 60% occurring once. The specimen comprised CD4+ T cells sorted from blood, sampled between weeks 49 and 50, from a patient treated with tofacitinib. The receptor source for this set is a human donor with alopecia areata.

This rearrangement joins TRBV9 to TRBJ2-3; TRBD1 matches 9 bases. Unmatched junction bases numbered 1, after V lost 1 base and J lost 1 base. Germline V gives CDR1 SGDLS, CDR2 YYNGEE. The CDR3 extends over 15 amino acids. The CDR3 protein is CASSVWDRGTDTQYF. CDR3 bases: TGTGCCAGCAGCGTATGGGACAGGGGCACAGATACGCAGTATTTT.

The genes are TRBV29-1 and TRBJ1-5; 9 bases are a match to TRBD1. The CDR3 loop spans 14 amino acids. Germline CDR1 is SQVTM and CDR2 is ANQGSEA. The trim removed 6 bases at V and 7 bases at J, leaving 10 bases unmatched. CDR3 bases: TGCAGCGTCCGGGCCCAGGGACAGGGACAGCCCCAGCATTTT. Residues: CSVRAQGQGQPQHF.

The chain employs TRBV30 and TRBJ1-2, with a tentative D call TRBD1 (5 bases). The germline V gene encodes CDR1 GTSNPN and CDR2 SVGIG (reference sequence). The length of the CDR3 is 11 residues. The V end lost 5 bases, the J end lost 6 bases, and 10 bases lay between the germline ends. CDR3 sequence: CAWGRGDGYTF. The CDR3, as DNA: TGTGCCTGGGGACGGGGGGATGGCTACACCTTC.

CDR3 amino acids: CASSPTNTEAFF. DNA for the CDR3: TGCGCCAGCAGCCCGACGAACACTGAAGCTTTCTTT. The chain links TRBV10-2 to TRBJ1-1; D uncertain. The CDR3 spans 12 residues. Germline assignment: CDR1 WSHSY and CDR2 SAAADI. Trimming pared 6 bases from V and 1 base from J, leaving 6 bases between.

The rearrangement uses TRBV29-1 and TRBJ2-3; 9 bases map to TRBD2. The CDR3 is made up of 14 amino acids. Germline V lookup: CDR1 SQVTM, CDR2 ANQGSEA. J was trimmed by 0 bases and V by 6 bases; bases with no gene match: 4. The CDR3 sequence is CSVLAGTSTDTQYF. The CDR3 coding sequence is TGCAGCGTCCTAGCGGGGACTAGCACAGATACGCAGTATTTT.

The chain is built from TRBV5-6 and TRBJ2-1; 9 bases are shared with TRBD2. The V and J ends lost 4 bases and 8 bases, in that order; junction bases with no gene match: 10. CDR1 and CDR2 from the germline V gene are SGHDT and YYEEEE. The CDR3 contains 15 residues. CDR3 nucleotide sequence: TGTGCCAGCAGCCCGATAGCGGGGGTAGGCGATGAGCAGTTCTTC. As protein: CASSPIAGVGDEQFF.

The gene calls are TRBV30 and TRBJ2-7, with D unclear. V was pared by 3 bases and J by 3 bases, with 6 bases between. The CDR3 runs 11 residues. Germline values: CDR1 GTSNPN, CDR2 SVGIG (reference sequence). This CDR3 reads CAWSDLYEQYF. The CDR3 DNA sequence: TGTGCCTGGAGCGACCTCTACGAGCAGTACTTC.

The J gene is TRBJ1-2, the V gene TRBV14, with D possibly matching TRBD1 (6 bases). Trimming pared 6 bases from V and 5 bases from J, leaving 13 bases between. Per the germline V gene, CDR1 is SGHDN and CDR2 is FVKESK. This CDR3 is 13 amino acids long. The CDR3 loop reads CASRPQGPYGYTF. The CDR3 DNA reads as TGTGCCAGCAGACCTCAGGGGCCTTATGGCTACACCTTC.

This clone was observed at least ten times. J is TRBJ2-3 and V is TRBV2, with D tentatively TRBD1 (6 bases). Germline CDR1 SNHLY, CDR2 FYNNEI. V lost 4 bases to trimming and J lost 2 bases, with 7 bases between them. The CDR3 runs to 13 residues. The CDR3: CASSGTDTDTQYF. The CDR3, as DNA: TGTGCCAGCAGTGGGACAGACACAGATACGCAGTATTTT.

The chain links TRBV30 to TRBJ2-6; D unresolved. V shed 2 bases and J shed 0 bases, with 5 bases lying between them. CDR1 and CDR2 from the germline V gene are GTSNPN and SVGIG (reference sequence). This CDR3 contains 14 residues. CDR3 sequence reads: CAWSRSSGANVLTF. CDR3 DNA sequence: TGTGCCTGGAGTAGGAGCTCTGGGGCCAACGTCCTGACTTTC.

The rearrangement links TRBV4-3 to TRBJ2-5; the D gene is possibly TRBD1 (5 bases). The V and J ends lost 0 bases and 4 bases respectively, with 12 bases between them. CDR1 is LGHNA and CDR2 is YSLEER in the germline V gene. The CDR3 is 15 residues long. In DNA, the CDR3 is TGCGCCAGCAGCCAAGATAATGGGCAGGGAGAGACCCAGTACTTC. Amino acids: CASSQDNGQGETQYF.

The chain links TRBV6-5 to TRBJ2-3; 13 positions agree with TRBD2. The CDR3 is 15 amino acids. After removal of 10 bases from V and 5 bases from J, the junction contained 9 bases not matched to a gene. The germline V gene has CDR1 MNHEY and CDR2 SVGAGI. CDR3 DNA sequence: TGTGCCACCCTGGGACTAGCGGGGCCTCGAGATACGCAGTATTTT. Protein: CATLGLAGPRDTQYF.

This chain connects TRBV7-2 to TRBJ2-1, with D hard to call. The germline V gene has CDR1 SGHTA and CDR2 FQGNSA. CDR3 size: 12 residues. Trimming took 5 bases from V and 10 from J, leaving 12 bases between them. CDR3 coding DNA: TGTGCCAGCAGCCTAGGGCCACGCGAGCAGTTCTTC. It yields the protein CASSLGPREQFF.

The chain employs TRBV30 and TRBJ1-1, with a possible D match to TRBD1 (5 bases). The ends were cut back, 5 bases at V and 5 bases at J, with 12 bases in the middle. The CDR3 spans 12 residues. Germline-derived CDR1 and CDR2 are GTSNPN and SVGIG (reference sequence). This CDR3 reads CAWQPGLTEAFF. The CDR3, as DNA: TGTGCCTGGCAGCCAGGGTTAACTGAAGCTTTCTTT.

The CDR3 spells CASSSGSFYGYTF. Here the CDR3 DNA reads TGTGCCAGCAGCTCCGGGAGCTTCTATGGCTACACCTTC. This sequence joins TRBV7-2 and TRBJ1-2; D is unresolved. The CDR3 consists of 13 residues. Germline V gene data show CDR1 as SGHTA and CDR2 as FQGNSA. Between the trimmed V and J ends, which lost 4 bases and 4 bases, there was a span of 10 bases. Full variable domain (missing parts from reference TRBV7-2 and TRBJ1-2): GAGVSQSPSNKVTEKGKDVELRCDPISGHTALYWYRQSLGQGLEFLIYFQGNSAPDKSGLPSDRFSAERTGGSVSTLTIQRTQQEDSAVYLCASSSGSFYGYTFGSGTRLTVV.

This clone was observed a few times. The V call is TRBV30, the J call TRBJ1-1, with no clear D. This CDR3 region has 11 residues. The V gene lost 2 bases and the J gene lost 11 bases, with 12 bases spanning the gap. The V gene's germline CDR1 is GTSNPN and CDR2 SVGIG (reference sequence). The CDR3 protein is CAWSLGRIAFF. The CDR3 DNA sequence: TGTGCCTGGAGTTTGGGGAGAATTGCTTTCTTT.

The chain couples TRBV7-2 to TRBJ1-6, with 11 bases aligning to TRBD1. Germline V gene lookup returns CDR1 SGHTA and CDR2 FQGNSA. The CDR3 sequence is 17 residues long. Trimming cost V 2 bases and J 9 bases; bases outside gene matches: 9. The CDR3 nucleotides are TGTGCCAGCAGCTTATTTGCGGCTGGGACAGGGGGTTCACCCCTCCACTTT. It encodes CASSLFAAGTGGSPLHF.